This T cell receptor (beta chain) is drawn from a study of vaccination and CD4 T cells after COVID-19. Overall study context: Each enrolled participant received a two-dose regimen of either BNT162b2 or mRNA-1273 vaccine.

V dropped 1 base and J dropped 2 bases, with 14 bases sitting between them. Germline CDR1 and CDR2: SGHVS and FQNEAQ. The CDR3 loop spans 16 amino acids. With respect to this clonotype: Its antigen is still unknown.

CD4+ T cells that had been cultured provided DNA sequenced with the Oncomine TCR Beta short-read assay. TCRdb reanalysed the PCR reads using MiXCR and keeps one entry per CDR3 protein. The table shows 15,000 to 20,000 distinct CDR3 sequences, with approximately 54% occurring only once. The treatment is: approximately nine-day PBMC culture with coronavirus spike peptide pools or control peptides (ViraFEST assay). The ViraFEST method relied on peptide pools to expand antigen-specific T cells, followed by TCR sequencing. Overall study results and limits: Investigators enrolled relatively few convalescent patients and included no early post-infection timepoints.

The sequenced sample consisted of CD4+ T cells from blood, cultured in vitro. The TCR comes from a human donor who had recovered from COVID-19. The chain joins TRBV7-8 to TRBJ1-1; no definite D call. The CDR3 bases are TGTGCCAGCAGCTTAGGAAGTACAAACTTAAACACTGAAGCTTTCTTT. Protein: CASSLGSTNLNTEAFF.